These 4 T cell receptor beta chains were all obtained from the same sample, sequenced in a study of blood T cell repertoires in COVID-19. Profiled with immunoSEQ multiplex PCR; TCRdb holds only in-frame clones, not every one. Altogether 200,000 to 250,000 clones are present, 85% to 90% being singletons, with the ten largest covering 1.2%. Input material: PBMCs or T cells enriched from blood (not recorded which). These receptors were obtained from a man aged 30 to 45 who had recovered from COVID-19.

The chain employs TRBV15 and TRBJ2-1; D perhaps matches TRBD2 (6 bases). CDR3 length: 16 residues. Germline-derived CDR1 and CDR2 are LNHNV and YYDKDF (reference sequence). V was trimmed by 1 base and J by 5 bases, leaving 15 bases between them. The CDR3 DNA is TGTGCCACCAGCAGAGGATCTAGCGCGAAAAACAATGAGCAGTTCTTC. Translated, it gives CATSRGSSAKNNEQFF. Based on the CDR3 plus reference TRBV15 and TRBJ2-1, the full variable domain is DAMVIQNPRYQVTQFGKPVTLSCSQTLNHNVMYWYQQKSSQAPKLLFHYYDKDFNNEADTPDNFQSRRPNTSFCFLDIRSPGLGDTAMYLCATSRGSSAKNNEQFFGPGTRLTVL.

CDR3 sequence reads: CASSSFDIGPQHF. The CDR3 region has the DNA TGTGCCAGCAGTTCCTTTGACATCGGGCCCCAGCATTTT. V and J are TRBV12-3 or TRBV12-4 and TRBJ1-5, with D unresolved. Trimming removed 4 bases from V and 9 bases from J, with 13 bases in between. CDR3 length equals 13 residues.

V is TRBV3-1 (or the pseudogene TRBV3-2) and J is TRBJ1-3; 7 nucleotides match TRBD1. V lost 4 bases to trimming and J lost 4 bases; unmatched junction nucleotides: 4. This CDR3 is 14 amino acids long. CDR1 is LGHDT, CDR2 YNNKEL, per germline (reference sequence). In DNA, the CDR3 is TGTGCCAGCAGCCCCAGACAGGGAGGAAACACCATATATTTT. Residues: CASSPRQGGNTIYF.

A single count supports this clone. The gene calls are TRBV30 and TRBJ2-1; 12 positions match TRBD2. CDR3 length: 17 residues. The germline gives CDR1 GTSNPN, CDR2 SVGIG (reference sequence). V gave up 3 bases and J gave up 9 bases; unmatched junction bases: 15. CDR3 nucleotide sequence: TGTGCCTGGAGAACGGTGGCGACTAGCGGGAGTGGTATTGAGCAGTTCTTC. Its translation is CAWRTVATSGSGIEQFF.